What follows are 18 T cell receptor beta chains derived from one specimen sequenced in a study of molecular identifiers for immune sequencing clone quantification listed by TCRdb under 2018. The library relied on PCR. This sample was sequenced with a NextSeq 500. TCRdb reprocessing: public reads trimmed at Q25 with fastp, clones called with MiXCR, in-frame beta chains kept. For every CDR3 protein sequence, its rows merge into one entry that carries the most common genes and DNA. The sample data list hundreds of thousands of distinct CDR3 sequences, and around 25% of these were observed just once. In total, the top ten clones hold about 0.81% of the sample. The sample taken for sequencing was naive CD8+ T cells from blood, with Jurkat cell RNA spiked in. The cell subset or site tag for this specimen amounts to: FACS-sorted CD8+CD4-CCR7+CD45RA+ naive T cells. The receptors were gathered from a human donor in good health. Some libraries in this study had Jurkat cell RNA spiked in.

The V and J genes are TRBV12-3 or TRBV12-4 and TRBJ2-2; TRBD2 might be the D (6 bases). V shed 5 bases and J shed 6 bases, with 13 bases lying between them. The CDR3 is 14 residues long. The CDR3 bases are TGTGCCAGCAGTGATGCTAGCGCCGCCGGGGAGCTGTTTTTT. It encodes CASSDASAAGELFF.

This clonotype was seen more than once but under ten times. This chain uses TRBV7-2 with TRBJ2-7; no definite D call. Trimming took 2 bases from V and 5 from J, leaving 16 bases between them. Germline V gene sequence: CDR1 SGHTA, CDR2 FQGNSA. The CDR3 consists of 15 residues. CDR3 sequence reads: CASSLSPARKNEQYF. The CDR3 nucleotides read TGTGCCAGCAGCTTAAGCCCGGCCAGAAAGAACGAGCAGTACTTC. The variable domain in full, completed from reference TRBV7-2 and TRBJ2-7, reads GAGVSQSPSNKVTEKGKDVELRCDPISGHTALYWYRQSLGQGLEFLIYFQGNSAPDKSGLPSDRFSAERTGGSVSTLTIQRTQQEDSAVYLCASSLSPARKNEQYFGPGTRLTVT.

This clonotype was seen more than once but under ten times. The rearrangement joins TRBV5-1 to TRBJ2-1; a weak D match, TRBD2 (5 bases). V lost 4 bases to trimming and J lost 5 bases, with 16 bases between them. CDR3 length equals 15 residues. Per germline, CDR1 SGHRS and CDR2 YFSETQ. The CDR3 loop is CASSILFEGDNEQFF. Written as DNA, the CDR3 is TGCGCCAGCAGCATACTTTTCGAGGGCGACAATGAGCAGTTCTTC.

This chain links TRBV5-6 with TRBJ1-1, with a tentative D call TRBD1 (5 bases). Germline V lookup: CDR1 SGHDT, CDR2 YYEEEE. Between the trimmed V and J ends, which lost 4 bases and 0 bases, there was a span of 13 bases. The length of the CDR3 is 15 residues. The CDR3 DNA reads TGTGCCAGCAGCCCTAGGGGAGGGATGAACACTGAAGCTTTCTTT. Translation gives CASSPRGGMNTEAFF.

This clonotype was picked up many times. The rearrangement links TRBV2 to TRBJ1-1; TRBD1 might be the D (6 bases). CDR3 length: 15 amino acids. V lost 7 bases to trimming and J lost 1 base, with 16 bases between them. Germline values: CDR1 SNHLY, CDR2 FYNNEI. The CDR3 sequence is CASNNPLTGNTEAFF. DNA of the CDR3: TGTGCCAGCAACAACCCTTTGACAGGGAACACTGAAGCTTTCTTT.

This clonotype was counted between two and nine times. This chain uses TRBV2 with TRBJ2-5; 10 bases are shared with TRBD2. This CDR3 contains 16 residues. With V trimmed by 8 bases and J by 6 bases, 15 bases remained unmatched. CDR1 and CDR2 (germline): SNHLY, FYNNEI. The CDR3 DNA reads TGTGCCAGCGGAACTCCGAGCGGGGGGGCCGTAAAGACCCAGTACTTC. It codes for CASGTPSGGAVKTQYF.

This clonotype came up many times. This chain joins TRBV2 and TRBJ2-7; a possible D gene is TRBD1 (6 bases). In germline, CDR1 is SNHLY, CDR2 FYNNEI. V dropped 8 bases and J dropped 2 bases, with 13 bases sitting between them. There are 13 residues in the CDR3. Written as DNA, the CDR3 is TGTGCCAGCCACAGGGCACCCCCCTACGAGCAGTACTTC. Translated: CASHRAPPYEQYF.

This clonotype was counted many times. V usage is TRBV20-1 and J usage is TRBJ2-7; 7 bases match TRBD1. Looked up from germline, CDR1 is DFQATT and CDR2 is SNEGSKA (reference sequence). V was pared by 6 bases and J by 1 base, with 12 bases of the junction left unmatched. The CDR3 covers 15 residues. This CDR3 reads CSAYPPDRPSYEQYF. The CDR3 nucleotides are TGCAGTGCATACCCCCCGGACAGGCCATCCTACGAGCAGTACTTC.

The chain carries TRBV19 and TRBJ2-2; perhaps D is TRBD1 or TRBD2 (6 bases each). Germline V gives CDR1 LNHDA, CDR2 SQIVND (reference sequence). The CDR3 spans 16 residues. The V end was cut by 1 base, the J end by 4 bases, with 13 bases between. As DNA, the CDR3 is TGTGCCAGTAGTATAGCCGGGGGCTTGACCACCGGGGAGCTGTTTTTT. It is translated as CASSIAGGLTTGELFF. The variable domain in full, with the rest retrieved from reference TRBV19 and TRBJ2-2, is DGGITQSPKYLFRKEGQNVTLSCEQNLNHDAMYWYRQDPGQGLRLIYYSQIVNDFQKGDIAEGYSVSREKKESFPLTVTSAQKNPTAFYLCASSIAGGLTTGELFFGEGSRLTVL.

This clonotype was detected ten times or more. This chain uses TRBV7-9 with TRBJ2-4; TRBD2 aligns across 8 bases. The CDR3 spans 11 residues. Germline-derived CDR1 and CDR2 are SEHNR and FQNEAQ (reference sequence). The V and J ends lost 3 bases and 12 bases, in that order; junction bases with no gene match: 1. The CDR3 nucleotides are TGTGCCAGCAGCTTGAGCGGGGGTCAGTACTTC. Encoded protein: CASSLSGGQYF.

The V call is TRBV27, the J call TRBJ2-1; D ambiguous. The germline V gene encodes CDR1 MNHEY and CDR2 SMNVEV (reference sequence). The V and J ends lost 5 bases and 2 bases respectively, with 7 bases between them. The CDR3 is made up of 13 amino acids. The CDR3 region has the DNA TGTGCCAGCAGTCGGAGAGCCTACAATGAGCAGTTCTTC. This encodes CASSRRAYNEQFF.

This rearrangement joins TRBV4-1 to TRBJ2-3, with D uncertain. This CDR3 contains 14 residues. V lost 0 bases and J 6 bases, leaving 10 bases between the germline ends. Germline V gene data show CDR1 as MGHRA and CDR2 as YSYEKL. CDR3 sequence reads: CASSQESGADTQYF. In nucleotides, the CDR3 is TGCGCCAGCAGCCAAGAATCGGGCGCGGATACGCAGTATTTT.

The genes are TRBV5-6 and TRBJ1-2, with a tentative D call TRBD1 (5 bases). This CDR3 contains 15 residues. Trimming left V 2 bases short and J 4 bases short, with 15 bases between. Germline V lookup: CDR1 SGHDT, CDR2 YYEEEE. The CDR3 is CASSFPTDRTYGYTF. CDR3 coding DNA: TGTGCCAGCAGCTTCCCGACTGACAGAACCTATGGCTACACCTTC.

On this clonotype itself: An end of the junction differs from the germline gene, which may be a read error. This chain uses TRBV7-9 with TRBJ1-3; unclear D gene. Germline-derived CDR1 and CDR2 are SEHNR and FQNEAQ (reference sequence). This CDR3 is built from 15 residues. The CDR3 DNA reads as TGTGCCAGCAGCCAAGACATCGTCTCTAGAAACACCATATATTTT. The encoded protein is CASSQDIVSRNTIYF.

The rearrangement links TRBV30 to TRBJ2-3, with D possibly being TRBD1 or TRBD2 (6 bases each). The V gene lost 0 bases and the J gene lost 5 bases, with 12 bases spanning the gap. Per germline, CDR1 GTSNPN and CDR2 SVGIG (reference sequence). The CDR3 totals 14 residues. The CDR3 is CAWSVGGWLDTQYF. The CDR3 coding sequence is TGTGCCTGGAGTGTGGGGGGCTGGCTAGATACGCAGTATTTT.

The chain carries TRBV20-1 and TRBJ2-1; 9 bases match TRBD2. CDR1 is DFQATT, CDR2 SNEGSKA, per germline (reference sequence). The length of the CDR3 is 16 residues. The V and J ends lost 2 bases and 7 bases, in that order; junction bases with no gene match: 12. The CDR3 loop is CSARIFLMSGGNEQFF. CDR3 coding DNA: TGCAGTGCTAGAATTTTTCTGATGAGCGGGGGGAATGAGCAGTTCTTC.

In its sample, this clonotype was seen many times. The chain joins TRBV28 to TRBJ2-7, with a possible D match to TRBD2 (7 bases). Trimming left V 6 bases short and J 12 bases short, with 24 bases between. Germline values: CDR1 MDHEN, CDR2 SYDVKM. The CDR3 spans 14 residues. CDR3 loop: CASRGGQGRMPWYF. CDR3 nucleotide sequence: TGTGCCAGCAGGGGGGGGCAGGGGAGAATGCCTTGGTACTTC.

Note on this clonotype: Being one base from a much bigger clone, this may be a read error. The chain recombines TRBV4-3 with TRBJ2-3; 7 nucleotides align to TRBD2. Germline CDR1 reads LGHNA; CDR2 reads YSLEER. The CDR3 consists of 14 residues. The DNA of the CDR3 is TGCGCCAGCAGCCAGGGGAGGGGCACAGATGCGCAGTATTTT. Its translation is CASSQGRGTDAQYF.